A selection of T cell receptor beta chains follows, all from one sample in a study of immune cell composition in non-small cell lung cancer. Measured with immunoSEQ multiplex PCR; TCRdb has only the in-frame clones, and not every one. The table has about 3,000 clones, roughly 70% seen once. The sequenced sample was non-adjacent lung tissue. These receptors were obtained from a human donor with non-small cell lung cancer. CDR3s include the opening cysteine and the closing phenylalanine or tryptophan. The order of the fields is J gene, clone size, CDR3 length, D gene, V gene, CDR3 protein, CDR3 DNA. D genes are given only for firm matches. Only part of the rows carry a size: once, few, many, or a class if the clone is expanded.

J: TRBJ2-4
size: .
length: 13
D: .
V: TRBV29-1
CDR3: CSAVREAKNIQYF
DNA: TGCAGCGCCGTCCGGGAAGCCAAAAACATTCAGTACTTC

J: TRBJ2-4
size: .
length: 13
D: .
V: TRBV30
CDR3: CAWATRALNIQYF
DNA: TGTGCCTGGGCCACCAGGGCTTTGAACATTCAGTACTTC

J: TRBJ1-1
size: .
length: 14
D: TRBD1
V: TRBV10-3
CDR3: CALGRGQGDTEAFF
DNA: TGTGCCCTCGGCAGGGGGCAGGGGGACACTGAAGCTTTCTTT

J: TRBJ1-5
size: once
length: 15
D: .
V: TRBV5-1
CDR3: CASSLGWSSDQPQHF
DNA: TGCGCCAGCAGCTTGGGATGGAGCAGCGATCAGCCCCAGCATTTT

J: TRBJ2-1
size: once
length: 17
D: TRBD2
V: TRBV18
CDR3: CASSPLAGVRLNNEQFF
DNA: TGTGCCAGCTCACCACTAGCGGGGGTGCGTTTGAACAATGAGCAGTTCTTC

J: TRBJ2-1
size: .
length: 14
D: .
V: TRBV11-3
CDR3: CASSSRTGENEQFF
DNA: TGTGCCAGCAGCTCACGGACTGGCGAGAATGAGCAGTTCTTC

J: TRBJ2-1
size: .
length: 15
D: TRBD2
V: TRBV7-9
CDR3: CASSLELAGPNEQFF
DNA: TGTGCCAGCAGCTTAGAACTAGCGGGTCCAAATGAGCAGTTCTTC

J: TRBJ2-3
size: .
length: 17
D: TRBD1
V: TRBV10-3
CDR3: CAISEPPGQGAADTQYF
DNA: TGTGCCATCAGTGAGCCGCCCGGACAGGGGGCGGCAGATACGCAGTATTTT

J: TRBJ1-1
size: .
length: 13
D: .
V: TRBV5-5
CDR3: CASSSGGHTEAFF
DNA: TGTGCCAGCAGCTCGGGGGGTCACACTGAAGCTTTCTTT

J: TRBJ1-2
size: few
length: 14
D: TRBD1
V: TRBV2
CDR3: CASRPGQASYGYTF
DNA: TGTGCCAGCAGACCGGGACAGGCTTCCTATGGCTACACCTTC

J: TRBJ2-3
size: .
length: 15
D: .
V: TRBV6-5
CDR3: CASRVLEAGTDTQYF
DNA: TGTGCCAGCAGGGTCTTGGAGGCTGGCACAGATACGCAGTATTTT

J: TRBJ1-3
size: .
length: 10
D: .
V: TRBV6-1
CDR3: CASFGDTIYF
DNA: TGTGCCAGCTTCGGGGACACCATATATTTT

J: TRBJ1-6
size: .
length: 15
D: .
V: TRBV7-8
CDR3: CVSSLMPGANSPLHF
DNA: TGTGTCAGCAGCCTTATGCCAGGGGCTAATTCACCCCTCCACTTT

J: TRBJ1-5
size: .
length: 15
D: TRBD1
V: TRBV28
CDR3: CATPREGAFNQPQHF
DNA: TGTGCCACCCCCCGGGAGGGGGCCTTCAATCAGCCCCAGCATTTT

J: TRBJ2-7
size: .
length: 12
D: .
V: TRBV10-1
CDR3: CASSFDEGEQYF
DNA: TGCGCCAGCAGCTTCGACGAGGGCGAGCAGTACTTC

J: TRBJ1-1
size: .
length: 13
D: .
V: TRBV5-4
CDR3: CASSGRVNTEAFF
DNA: TGTGCCAGCAGCGGCAGGGTGAACACTGAAGCTTTCTTT

J: TRBJ1-5
size: few
length: 16
D: TRBD1
V: TRBV5-4
CDR3: CASSPRQGIVNQPQHF
DNA: TGTGCCAGCAGCCCGCGACAGGGAATAGTCAATCAGCCCCAGCATTTT

J: TRBJ2-1
size: .
length: 21
D: TRBD2
V: TRBV7-6
CDR3: CASSLKAGGSGGARPYNEQFF
DNA: TGTGCCAGCAGCTTAAAGGCGGGGGGTAGCGGGGGGGCGAGGCCCTACAATGAGCAGTTCTTC

J: TRBJ2-3
size: medium-sized
length: 13
D: .
V: TRBV28
CDR3: CASSNTDTDTQYF
DNA: TGTGCCAGCAGCAATACAGACACAGATACGCAGTATTTT

J: TRBJ2-3
size: .
length: 14
D: .
V: TRBV7-8
CDR3: CASSQAISADTQYF
DNA: TGTGCCAGCAGCCAAGCGATCTCAGCAGATACGCAGTATTTT

J: TRBJ2-1
size: .
length: 17
D: .
V: TRBV11-2
CDR3: CASSLVVWAGASNEQFF
DNA: TGTGCCAGCAGCTTAGTTGTTTGGGCGGGCGCTAGCAATGAGCAGTTCTTC

J: TRBJ2-2
size: .
length: 13
D: .
V: TRBV19
CDR3: CASQQGFSGELFF
DNA: TGTGCCAGTCAACAGGGTTTCAGCGGGGAGCTGTTTTTT

J: TRBJ1-2
size: .
length: 13
D: TRBD1
V: TRBV11-2
CDR3: CASSFRTGGGYTF
DNA: TGTGCCAGCAGCTTTAGGACAGGCGGCGGCTACACCTTC

J: TRBJ1-1
size: once
length: 17
D: TRBD1
V: TRBV18
CDR3: CASSSRPGTGLNTEAFF
DNA: TGTGCCAGCTCATCTCGTCCCGGGACAGGGTTGAACACTGAAGCTTTCTTT

J: TRBJ1-4
size: large
length: 17
D: TRBD1
V: TRBV25-1
CDR3: CASSFRTGMAGNEKLFF
DNA: TGTGCCAGCAGTTTTCGGACAGGGATGGCGGGTAATGAAAAACTGTTTTTT

J: TRBJ1-1
size: .
length: 14
D: TRBD1
V: TRBV6-5
CDR3: CASSYLNRGHEAFF
DNA: TGTGCCAGCAGTTATTTGAACAGGGGACATGAAGCTTTCTTT

J: TRBJ1-2
size: .
length: 13
D: TRBD1
V: TRBV29-1
CDR3: CSVEGRQGYGYTF
DNA: TGCAGCGTTGAAGGCCGACAGGGCTATGGCTACACCTTC

J: TRBJ1-1
size: .
length: 13
D: .
V: TRBV11-1
CDR3: CASSLDGNTEAFF
DNA: TGTGCCAGCAGCTTAGACGGGAACACTGAAGCTTTCTTT

J: TRBJ1-5
size: .
length: 18
D: .
V: TRBV21-1
CDR3: CASSKATGQGPTSFAQHF
DNA: TGTGCCAGCAGCAAAGCGACAGGTCAGGGCCCAACTTCCTTCGCCCAGCATTTT

J: TRBJ2-7
size: .
length: 14
D: TRBD1
V: TRBV15
CDR3: CATSRGTGGNEQYF
DNA: TGTGCCACCAGCAGAGGGACAGGGGGCAACGAGCAGTACTTC

J: TRBJ2-2
size: .
length: 14
D: .
V: TRBV2
CDR3: CASSAADNTGELFF
DNA: TGTGCCAGCAGTGCCGCGGATAACACCGGGGAGCTGTTTTTT

J: TRBJ2-2
size: once
length: 19
D: .
V: TRBV4-2
CDR3: CASSQETSGRRAATGELFF
DNA: TGTGCCAGCAGCCAAGAGACTTCCGGCCGGCGAGCCGCAACCGGGGAGCTGTTTTTT

J: TRBJ1-2
size: medium-sized
length: 13
D: .
V: TRBV14
CDR3: CASSTGADYGYTF
DNA: TGTGCCAGCTCGACAGGAGCTGACTATGGCTACACCTTC

J: TRBJ2-7
size: .
length: 14
D: .
V: TRBV11-2
CDR3: CASSLGWGPYEQYF
DNA: TGTGCCAGCAGCTTAGGATGGGGGCCCTACGAGCAGTACTTC

J: TRBJ2-7
size: .
length: 14
D: .
V: TRBV7-9
CDR3: CARSLPRESYEQYF
DNA: TGTGCCAGAAGCTTGCCCAGGGAAAGCTACGAGCAGTACTTC

J: TRBJ2-5
size: .
length: 15
D: .
V: TRBV18
CDR3: CASSPLWGDQETQYF
DNA: TGTGCCAGCTCACCTCTGTGGGGGGACCAAGAGACCCAGTACTTC

J: TRBJ1-2
size: .
length: 14
D: .
V: TRBV2
CDR3: CASSSGGTHYGYTF
DNA: TGTGCCAGCTCAAGTGGGGGCACACACTATGGCTACACCTTC